This passage covers 13 T cell receptor beta chains from one sample sequenced in a study of blood T cell repertoires in COVID-19. Method: immunoSEQ multiplex PCR; TCRdb's copy keeps in-frame clones and lacks some. Among a few hundred thousand clones listed, 90% were seen once. Material for sequencing was peripheral blood. The source is a woman in her sixties with COVID-19, enrolled during active disease.

The CDR3 DNA follows: TGTGCCAGCAGTTTTTCTTCTCCCTACGAGCAGTACTTC. Translated, it gives CASSFSSPYEQYF. This sequence joins TRBV12-3 or TRBV12-4 and TRBJ2-7, with D hard to call. Trimming took off 3 bases at V and 2 bases at J, with 8 bases between the two ends. There are 13 residues in the CDR3.

This clone was recorded once. The chain links TRBV28 to TRBJ2-1; tentative D call: TRBD1 (6 bases). The CDR3 is made up of 18 amino acids. The germline V and J ends were trimmed by 7 bases and 8 bases, with 30 bases remaining between them. The germline V gene encodes CDR1 MDHEN and CDR2 SYDVKM. In nucleotides, the CDR3 is TGTGCCAGCATTTCGGACAGATCGTATTCTATTTTTAGCTATGAGCAGTTCTTC. It translates to CASISDRSYSIFSYEQFF.

In nucleotides, the CDR3 is TGCAGTGCTAGTGATCCCCAGGGGGCAGGGGAGCAGTTCTTC. Its protein product is CSASDPQGAGEQFF. The chain links TRBV20-1 to TRBJ2-1, with TRBD1 identical over 8 bases. This CDR3 is built from 14 residues. Trimming removed 3 bases from V and 10 bases from J; junction bases left unmatched: 11. Germline CDR1 reads DFQATT; CDR2 reads SNEGSKA (reference sequence).

The chain carries TRBV9 and TRBJ1-5, with D possibly matching TRBD1 (6 bases). V was cut by 4 bases and J by 4 bases, with 15 bases left in between. Germline loops: CDR1 SGDLS, CDR2 YYNGEE. The CDR3 extends over 15 amino acids. CDR3 nucleotides: TGTGCCAGCAGCTTAGGGGGAGGGTATAATCAGCCCCAGCATTTT. Translated, it gives CASSLGGGYNQPQHF. Full variable domain (remainder filled in from reference TRBV9 and TRBJ1-5): DSGVTQTPKHLITATGQRVTLRCSPRSGDLSVYWYQQSLDQGLQFLIQYYNGEERAKGNILERFSAQQFPDLHSELNLSSLELGDSALYFCASSLGGGYNQPQHFGDGTRLSIL.

This chain joins TRBV7-9 and TRBJ2-3; tentatively, D is TRBD2 (5 bases). Germline CDR1 SEHNR, CDR2 FQNEAQ (reference sequence). The CDR3 length is 13 residues. Between the trimmed V and J ends, which lost 2 bases and 3 bases, there was a span of 6 bases. The CDR3 region has the DNA TGTGCCAGCAGCTTACCGGGGACAGATACGCAGTATTTT. Translation: CASSLPGTDTQYF.

V is TRBV27 and J is TRBJ1-2, with D perhaps TRBD1 (6 bases). This CDR3 region has 15 residues. Deletions cut 5 bases from V and 3 bases from J, with 16 bases between. CDR1 MNHEY and CDR2 SMNVEV come from the germline V gene (reference sequence). The CDR3 region has the DNA TGTGCCAGCAGTAATTCCCCGACAGGTGACTATGGCTACACCTTC. Translated, it gives CASSNSPTGDYGYTF.

The chain carries TRBV6-4 and TRBJ2-3; the match to TRBD2 covers 13 bases. CDR1 is MRHNA and CDR2 is SNTAGT in the germline V gene. This CDR3 contains 17 residues. V lost 4 bases and J lost 4; bases outside the gene matches: 8. CDR3 nucleotides: TGTGCCAGCAGTGCAACTAGCGGGGGGGCCTTGTCAGATACGCAGTATTTT. This encodes CASSATSGGALSDTQYF.

The gene calls are TRBV24-1 and TRBJ2-1; TRBD1 is a possible D gene (6 bases). Trimming took off 4 bases at V and 4 bases at J, with 16 bases between the two ends. Germline CDR1 KGHDR, CDR2 SFDVKD. The CDR3 length is 16 residues. Here the CDR3 DNA reads TGTGCCACCAGTGACCTTGCAGGGGCTACGTACAATGAGCAGTTCTTC. The encoded protein is CATSDLAGATYNEQFF.

The chain uses TRBV2 and TRBJ2-3, with 13 bases aligning to TRBD2. The germline CDR1 and CDR2 sequences are SNHLY and FYNNEI. The V segment lost 7 bases and the J segment 4 bases; nucleotides outside the gene matches: 5. This CDR3 has 15 amino acids. CDR3 loop: CASTLLAGGADTQYF. CDR3 sequence (DNA): TGTGCCAGCACCCTACTAGCGGGAGGGGCAGATACGCAGTATTTT.

This chain links TRBV5-1 with TRBJ2-5; 10 bases map to TRBD2. The CDR3 totals 14 residues. The V gene end was trimmed by 4 bases and the J gene end by 5 bases; junction bases not matched to a gene: 5. CDR1 SGHRS and CDR2 YFSETQ come from the germline V gene. CDR3: CASSPGTSVETQYF. CDR3 nucleotides: TGCGCCAGCAGCCCTGGGACTAGCGTTGAGACCCAGTACTTC.

V is TRBV11-3 and J is TRBJ2-5, with 8 bases lining up with TRBD2. The CDR3 loop spans 18 amino acids. Germline assignment: CDR1 SGHNT and CDR2 YENEEA. V dropped 1 base and J dropped 4; count of bases not matched to a gene: 14. CDR3 nucleotides: TGTGCCAGCAGCTTAGGACTCGGGGGGGCTGCGTCGGGAGAGACCCAGTACTTC. This gives the protein CASSLGLGGAASGETQYF.

This clone was seen once. The V gene is TRBV18, the J gene TRBJ1-1; perhaps TRBD1 as D (6 bases). V dropped 4 bases and J dropped 1 base, with 19 bases sitting between them. The CDR3 has 17 residues. Germline V gene lookup returns CDR1 KGHSH and CDR2 LQKENI. This chain's CDR3 is CASSQLQGRTSNTEAFF. The CDR3 bases are TGTGCCAGCTCACAATTACAGGGCAGGACTTCGAACACTGAAGCTTTCTTT.

V gene TRBV19 combines with J gene TRBJ1-5, with 7 bases fitting TRBD1. Per the germline V gene, CDR1 is LNHDA and CDR2 is SQIVND (reference sequence). With V trimmed by 1 base and J by 7 bases, 10 bases remained unmatched. The CDR3 runs 16 residues. Written as DNA, the CDR3 is TGTGCCAGTAGTATAGTCCCCAGGGGGTCATGGCAGCCCCAGCATTTT. Translation gives CASSIVPRGSWQPQHF.